This T cell receptor (beta chain) was profiled in a study of blood T cell repertoires in COVID-19. The repertoire was sequenced with immunoSEQ multiplex PCR; TCRdb's copy has only in-frame clones and lacks some. This table has some 200,000 clones, roughly 80% appearing once. Between the trimmed V and J ends, which lost 0 bases and 6 bases, there was a span of 12 bases. The CDR3 is made up of 14 amino acids. The germline CDR1 and CDR2 sequences are LNHDA and SQIVND (reference sequence). This receptor was taken from a woman of 80 years or more with acute or convalescent COVID-19. Sequencing input: peripheral blood. The J gene is TRBJ2-7, the V gene TRBV19; D not certain. The CDR3 sequence: CASSIDRGHTEQYF. CDR3 in DNA: TGTGCCAGTAGTATAGATCGAGGCCATACCGAGCAGTACTTC.